This TCR beta chain appears in the sequencing data of a study of blood T cell repertoires in COVID-19. Background on the study: Collection of acute and convalescent COVID-19 samples took place in the United States, Italy and Spain. The analysed material was cDNA or gDNA that came from T cells, B-cell-depleted T cells, or PBMCs.

In the study's own analysis: The assay estimated nucleated cells by amplifying reference gene primers. Generated by immunoSEQ multiplex PCR, the TCRdb table keeps only in-frame clones and is missing some. V, J and clone size are those of that table, while D and trimming were read from the DNA. The sample includes under 300,000 clones, roughly 90% seen only once; the top ten take less than 8%. Germline V lookup: CDR1 SGHRS, CDR2 YFSETQ. The CDR3 covers 14 residues. V was clipped by 7 bases and J by 5 bases, with 18 bases between them. The sequence derives from a man aged 55-75 years with acute or convalescent COVID-19. Sequencing used peripheral blood. The genes are TRBV5-1 and TRBJ1-1; D might be TRBD1 (5 bases). CDR3 in amino acids: CASSPPPGETEAFF. CDR3 bases: TGCGCCAGCTCCCCACCCCCGGGGGAAACTGAAGCTTTCTTT.